This is a list of T cell receptor beta chains from one sample in a study of PD-L1 blockade in urothelial cancer. The repertoire was sequenced with immunoSEQ multiplex PCR; TCRdb's copy has only in-frame clones and lacks some. The sample lists 30,000 to 40,000 clones, about 82% occurring once. Sequenced here: PBMCs, sampled around atezolizumab (anti-PD-L1) treatment. The receptors shown here come from a man of 80 years or more with urothelial cancer. Both conserved end residues are part of each CDR3. Each record gives: clone size, J gene, D gene, V gene, CDR3 protein, CDR3 DNA. D genes are given only for firm matches. Size is omitted from some rows. Given values are once, few, many or a class for expanded clones.

clone size: -
J gene: TRBJ2-1
D gene: TRBD2
V gene: TRBV4-1
CDR3 protein: CASSQEPLAGAMEFF
CDR3 DNA: TGCGCCAGCAGCCAAGAACCACTAGCGGGAGCTATGGAGTTCTTC

clone size: -
J gene: TRBJ2-3
D gene: -
V gene: TRBV9
CDR3 protein: CASSVGFFTDTQYF
CDR3 DNA: TGTGCCAGCAGCGTAGGTTTCTTCACAGATACGCAGTATTTT

clone size: -
J gene: TRBJ2-1
D gene: TRBD2
V gene: TRBV5-1
CDR3 protein: CASSLVPLAVSYNEQFF
CDR3 DNA: TGCGCCAGCAGCTTGGTCCCCCTAGCGGTATCCTACAATGAGCAGTTCTTC

clone size: -
J gene: TRBJ2-7
D gene: TRBD1
V gene: TRBV29-1
CDR3 protein: CSGTGQGDEQYF
CDR3 DNA: TGCAGCGGAACGGGACAGGGAGACGAGCAGTACTTC

clone size: -
J gene: TRBJ2-4
D gene: TRBD1
V gene: TRBV2
CDR3 protein: CASRDRVSKNIQYF
CDR3 DNA: TGTGCCAGCCGGGACAGGGTGTCCAAAAACATTCAGTACTTC

clone size: -
J gene: TRBJ2-5
D gene: -
V gene: TRBV7-2
CDR3 protein: CASSLSAGWSETQYF
CDR3 DNA: TGTGCCAGCAGCTTATCGGCGGGATGGTCAGAGACCCAGTACTTC

clone size: -
J gene: TRBJ1-5
D gene: TRBD1
V gene: TRBV27
CDR3 protein: CASSHQGDQPQHF
CDR3 DNA: TGTGCCAGCAGCCATCAGGGGGATCAGCCCCAGCATTTT

clone size: -
J gene: TRBJ1-1
D gene: TRBD1
V gene: TRBV10-3
CDR3 protein: CAISENPGQGDHTEAFF
CDR3 DNA: TGTGCCATCAGTGAGAATCCGGGACAGGGGGATCACACTGAAGCTTTCTTT

clone size: -
J gene: TRBJ1-3
D gene: TRBD1
V gene: TRBV5-4
CDR3 protein: CASSRQGGGDTIYF
CDR3 DNA: TGTGCCAGCAGCCGACAGGGCGGCGGTGACACCATATATTTT

clone size: -
J gene: TRBJ1-1
D gene: TRBD1
V gene: TRBV2
CDR3 protein: CASSNTNNRGTEAFF
CDR3 DNA: TGTGCCAGCAGTAACACAAACAACAGGGGAACTGAAGCTTTCTTT

clone size: -
J gene: TRBJ2-3
D gene: TRBD1
V gene: TRBV7-6
CDR3 protein: CASSESGQGVTDTQYF
CDR3 DNA: TGTGCCAGCAGTGAAAGCGGACAGGGTGTCACAGATACGCAGTATTTT

clone size: few
J gene: TRBJ1-4
D gene: -
V gene: TRBV5-6
CDR3 protein: CASRRTGATNEKLFF
CDR3 DNA: TGTGCCAGCAGGCGTACAGGAGCAACTAATGAAAAACTGTTTTTT

clone size: -
J gene: TRBJ1-2
D gene: TRBD1
V gene: TRBV5-1
CDR3 protein: CASSRDRGRSNYGYTF
CDR3 DNA: TGCGCCAGCAGCCGGGACAGGGGGCGGTCTAACTATGGCTACACCTTC

clone size: once
J gene: TRBJ1-5
D gene: TRBD1
V gene: TRBV19
CDR3 protein: CASSMGTGTDQPQHF
CDR3 DNA: TGTGCCAGTAGTATGGGGACAGGGACGGATCAGCCCCAGCATTTT

clone size: -
J gene: TRBJ1-1
D gene: -
V gene: TRBV9
CDR3 protein: CASSVEGMNTEAFF
CDR3 DNA: TGTGCCAGCAGCGTCGAGGGCATGAACACTGAAGCTTTCTTT

clone size: few
J gene: TRBJ1-2
D gene: -
V gene: TRBV28
CDR3 protein: CASSPSQQFNYGYTF
CDR3 DNA: TGTGCCAGCAGTCCCTCCCAACAATTTAACTATGGCTACACCTTC

clone size: once
J gene: TRBJ2-1
D gene: TRBD2
V gene: TRBV15
CDR3 protein: CATSRAGTSGILFNEQFF
CDR3 DNA: TGTGCCACCAGCAGAGCAGGGACTAGCGGGATATTATTCAATGAGCAGTTCTTC

clone size: -
J gene: TRBJ1-2
D gene: -
V gene: TRBV5-6
CDR3 protein: CASSPAGGADNYGYTF
CDR3 DNA: TGTGCCAGCAGCCCTGCGGGGGGCGCAGATAACTATGGCTACACCTTC

clone size: -
J gene: TRBJ2-2
D gene: -
V gene: TRBV30
CDR3 protein: CAGQVNTGELFF
CDR3 DNA: TGTGCCGGGCAGGTGAACACCGGGGAGCTGTTTTTT

clone size: -
J gene: TRBJ1-2
D gene: -
V gene: TRBV2
CDR3 protein: CASSDDGYGYTF
CDR3 DNA: TGTGCCAGCAGTGACGACGGGTATGGCTACACCTTC

clone size: -
J gene: TRBJ1-2
D gene: TRBD1
V gene: TRBV6-5
CDR3 protein: CASTPRGQSNYGYTF
CDR3 DNA: TGTGCCAGCACCCCTAGGGGGCAATCTAACTATGGCTACACCTTC

clone size: -
J gene: TRBJ2-1
D gene: TRBD2
V gene: TRBV10-2
CDR3 protein: CASGEGRTSGYNEQFF
CDR3 DNA: TGCGCCAGCGGGGAAGGGCGGACTAGCGGTTACAATGAGCAGTTCTTC

clone size: -
J gene: TRBJ2-5
D gene: -
V gene: TRBV30
CDR3 protein: CAWSGSETQYF
CDR3 DNA: TGTGCCTGGAGCGGGAGTGAGACCCAGTACTTC

clone size: once
J gene: TRBJ1-4
D gene: -
V gene: TRBV5-1
CDR3 protein: CASSLVGGANEKLFF
CDR3 DNA: TGCGCCAGCAGCTTGGTAGGGGGGGCTAATGAAAAACTGTTTTTT

clone size: -
J gene: TRBJ2-1
D gene: -
V gene: TRBV11-2
CDR3 protein: CASSFLRPDEQFF
CDR3 DNA: TGTGCCAGCAGCTTCTTGAGGCCCGATGAGCAGTTCTTC

clone size: few
J gene: TRBJ1-3
D gene: -
V gene: TRBV5-6
CDR3 protein: CASSWRGGGNTIYF
CDR3 DNA: TGTGCCAGCAGCTGGAGGGGCGGGGGAAACACCATATATTTT

clone size: -
J gene: TRBJ2-1
D gene: TRBD1
V gene: TRBV12-5
CDR3 protein: CASGPGTGPYNEQFF
CDR3 DNA: TGTGCTAGTGGGCCCGGGACAGGCCCCTACAATGAGCAGTTCTTC

clone size: -
J gene: TRBJ2-7
D gene: TRBD2
V gene: TRBV4-1
CDR3 protein: CASSLLAGGYEQYF
CDR3 DNA: TGCGCCAGCAGCCTCCTAGCGGGTGGATACGAGCAGTACTTC

clone size: -
J gene: TRBJ2-3
D gene: -
V gene: TRBV19
CDR3 protein: CASSIGMTPSTDTQYF
CDR3 DNA: TGTGCCAGTAGTATCGGGATGACCCCTAGCACAGATACGCAGTATTTT